This is a list of T cell receptor beta chains from one sample in a study of T-cell memory formation after mild COVID-19. MiXCR, run by TCRdb on the 5' RACE reads, gives a single entry per CDR3 protein. The profile shows about 16,000 distinct CDR3 sequences, approximately 23% of them singletons. The source material was PBMCs or a T cell subset sorted from them (not recorded which). These receptors originate from a man aged 18-30 years who had mild COVID-19 (a few samples of this study predate the infection). Cell type and time point are not known. CDR3s include the opening cysteine and the closing phenylalanine or tryptophan. D genes are given only for firm matches. The size entry is marked missing in some rows and otherwise reads once, few, many or a size class.

clone size,V gene,J gene,D gene,CDR3 DNA,CDR3 protein
many,TRBV18,TRBJ2-1,NA,TGTGCCAGCTCACAACGGCCTAGCTCTCTCAGATACAATGAGCAGTTCTTC,CASSQRPSSLRYNEQFF
many,TRBV3-1,TRBJ2-4,NA,TGTGCCAGCAGCCAGGCCCCCAAAAACATTCAGTACTTC,CASSQAPKNIQYF
many,TRBV4-1,TRBJ2-3,NA,TGCGCCAGCCGCAGTCCAGGCCGGGACCCCACAGATACGCAGTATTTT,CASRSPGRDPTDTQYF
many,TRBV7-9,TRBJ2-1,TRBD2,TGTGCCAGCAGCTTTAGACTAGCGGGGGGCTGGCCACCCTACAATGAGCAGTTCTTC,CASSFRLAGGWPPYNEQFF
many,TRBV16,TRBJ2-1,TRBD1,TGTGCCAGCAGCCGCTTCAAAACAGGGGGCAATGAGCAGTTCTTC,CASSRFKTGGNEQFF
NA,TRBV7-6,TRBJ1-2,NA,TGTGCCAGCAGCTTTTCGAGCTATGGCTACACCTTC,CASSFSSYGYTF
many,TRBV24-1,TRBJ2-4,NA,TGTGCCACCAGGGCAGAGTCTTTGGCCAAAAACATTCAGTACTTC,CATRAESLAKNIQYF
many,TRBV6-2/TRBV6-3,TRBJ2-2,NA,TGTGCCTCGACTCCTCGACAGCCCAAAACCTTGGACACCGGGGAGCTGTTTTTT,CASTPRQPKTLDTGELFF
many,TRBV15,TRBJ1-1,NA,TGTGCCACCAGCAGACTCCCCCCGACAGTCTGGAACACTGAAGCTTTCTTT,CATSRLPPTVWNTEAFF
many,TRBV4-3,TRBJ2-1,NA,TGCGCCAGCAGCCAAGGTGTACAGTCCCAATGGGAGCAGTTCTTC,CASSQGVQSQWEQFF
NA,TRBV12-3/TRBV12-4,TRBJ2-1,TRBD2,TGTGCCAGCAGCCCTACTAGCGGAAATCAGTTCTTC,CASSPTSGNQFF
NA,TRBV18,TRBJ1-1,NA,TGTGCCAGCTCACCCTCTCAGGTGACTGAAGCTTTCTTT,CASSPSQVTEAFF
many,TRBV28,TRBJ2-2,TRBD2,TGTGCCAGCAGTTTAACTGGGGGGGACGGGGAGCTGTTTTTT,CASSLTGGDGELFF
many,TRBV12-3/TRBV12-4,TRBJ2-1,NA,TGTGCCAGCAGCCGTAGCATGCTAGCAGGCGATGAGCAGTTCTTC,CASSRSMLAGDEQFF
NA,TRBV12-3/TRBV12-4,TRBJ1-1,NA,TGTGCCAGCAGTTTAGGAGGAGGGTTAGAAGCTTTCTTT,CASSLGGGLEAFF
NA,TRBV28,TRBJ2-7,TRBD2,TGTGCCAGCAGTTTAAGTGCACGAGGACTAGCGGGGGCCTACGAGCAGTACTTC,CASSLSARGLAGAYEQYF
few,TRBV5-1,TRBJ1-1,NA,TGCGCCAGCAGCTTGACAGGGTCTACTGAAGCTTTCTTT,CASSLTGSTEAFF
many,TRBV4-1,TRBJ2-3,TRBD1,TGCGCCAGCAGCCAAGATGGGACAGGGCGGAGCACAGATACGCAGTATTTT,CASSQDGTGRSTDTQYF
few,TRBV27,TRBJ1-1,NA,TGTGCCAGCAGTCCACGACCCCTCTCTTTGAACACTGAAGCTTTCTTT,CASSPRPLSLNTEAFF
many,TRBV10-3,TRBJ2-3,NA,TGTGCCATCGCCACCCTCGAGGGCCTGGCCACAGATACGCAGTATTTT,CAIATLEGLATDTQYF
NA,TRBV2,TRBJ2-1,NA,TGTGCCAGCAGTGGACCCTACAATGAGCAGTTCTTC,CASSGPYNEQFF
NA,TRBV11-1,TRBJ2-1,NA,TGTGCCAGCAGCCTAATGGGTGTGTGGGGGACCTACAATGAGCAGTTCTTC,CASSLMGVWGTYNEQFF
NA,TRBV12-3/TRBV12-4,TRBJ2-6,NA,TGTGCCAGCATTATCAGGGGAGAGGCCAACGTCCTGACTTTC,CASIIRGEANVLTF
many,TRBV20-1,TRBJ2-3,NA,TGCAGTCTCCGATTGACTAGTGATATCACAGATACGCAGTATTTT,CSLRLTSDITDTQYF
many,TRBV20-1,TRBJ2-5,TRBD1,TGCAGTGCTACTAGCTTGACAGGGGGCTTGGAGACCCAGTACTTC,CSATSLTGGLETQYF
many,TRBV20-1,TRBJ2-5,TRBD2,TGCAGTGCTAGAGGGGGGCTAGCGGGGAGCCAAGAGACCCAGTACTTC,CSARGGLAGSQETQYF
many,TRBV20-1,TRBJ2-5,NA,TGCAGTGCTAGTCAGGGGGGTCTCGGGATAGAGACCCAGTACTTC,CSASQGGLGIETQYF
NA,TRBV4-3,TRBJ1-3,NA,TGCGCCAGCAGCCAGACGGGACACGGGCTAAACACCATATATTTT,CASSQTGHGLNTIYF
many,TRBV4-3,TRBJ1-2,NA,TGCGCCAGCAGCCAATGGGGCTATCCCACCTATGGCTACACCTTC,CASSQWGYPTYGYTF
many,TRBV5-1,TRBJ2-2,TRBD2,TGCGCCAGCAGCTTGGATAGCGGGGGGTCCACCGGGGAGCTGTTTTTT,CASSLDSGGSTGELFF
NA,TRBV7-9,TRBJ1-1,NA,TGTGCCAGCAGCTTACAGGGGAGAACTGAAGCTTTCTTT,CASSLQGRTEAFF
many,TRBV18,TRBJ1-6,TRBD1,TGTGCCAGCTCACCGACAGGGGGCGCCGGAAATTCACCCCTCCACTTT,CASSPTGGAGNSPLHF
NA,TRBV11-2,TRBJ2-6,NA,TGTGCCAGCAGCTTAGCGGCGGTCTCTGGGGCCAACGTCCTGACTTTC,CASSLAAVSGANVLTF
many,TRBV7-9,TRBJ1-2,NA,TGTGCCAGCAGCTTAGGGTACCGCTATGGCTACACCTTC,CASSLGYRYGYTF
many,TRBV4-1,TRBJ2-7,TRBD1,TGCGCCAGCAGCCATGAAGAAACGGGACAGGGGCCCCACGAGCAGTACTTC,CASSHEETGQGPHEQYF
NA,TRBV4-1,TRBJ2-7,TRBD2,TGCGCCAGCAGCCAAGGGGAGCCAGCGGGGGGTTACGAGCAGTACTTC,CASSQGEPAGGYEQYF
many,TRBV7-8,TRBJ1-5,TRBD1,TGTGCCAGCACCGAGACAGGGGGCCAGCCCCAGCATTTT,CASTETGGQPQHF
NA,TRBV6-8,TRBJ2-7,TRBD2,TGTGCCAGCAGTAAACTAGCGGGAGAATACGAGCAGTACTTC,CASSKLAGEYEQYF
NA,TRBV6-1,TRBJ2-1,TRBD2,TGTGCCAGCAACCGGGGGGATTCCTACAATGAGCAGTTCTTC,CASNRGDSYNEQFF
many,TRBV4-1,TRBJ2-7,NA,TGCGCCAGCAGCCAAGATGGGGGGGGACAGACTCACTACGAGCAGTACTTC,CASSQDGGGQTHYEQYF
few,TRBV12-3/TRBV12-4,TRBJ1-1,NA,TGTGCCAGCAGTTTCTATTCGGGGTTAACTGAAGCTTTCTTT,CASSFYSGLTEAFF
many,TRBV7-2,TRBJ1-1,TRBD1,TGTGCCAGCAGCCCGGGACAGATGAACACTGAAGCTTTCTTT,CASSPGQMNTEAFF
NA,TRBV18,TRBJ2-1,TRBD2,TGTGCCAGCTCCCTCACTAGCGGGGGGCCCTACAATGAGCAGTTCTTC,CASSLTSGGPYNEQFF
NA,TRBV7-2,TRBJ2-5,TRBD2,TGTGCCAGCAGCTACGGGACTAGCCGAGAGACCCAGTACTTC,CASSYGTSRETQYF
many,TRBV20-1,TRBJ1-1,NA,TGCAGGGCAGACCGGGACCGCTACACTGAAGCTTTCTTT,CRADRDRYTEAFF
once,TRBV24-1,TRBJ2-7,NA,TGTGCCACGAACCCGGCAGAAAGGGCCTACGAGCAGTACTTC,CATNPAERAYEQYF
NA,TRBV6-4,TRBJ2-1,NA,TGTGCCAGCAGTCGTAACGGGGGTAGCAGGAACAATGAGCAGTTCTTC,CASSRNGGSRNNEQFF
once,TRBV9,TRBJ2-1,TRBD1,TGTGCCAGCAGCGTAGGGGCGGGGACAGGGCCCTACAATGAGCAGTTCTTC,CASSVGAGTGPYNEQFF
few,TRBV3-1,TRBJ2-2,NA,TGTGCCAGCAGTAGGGTGGTAGGGGAGAACACCGGGGAGCTGTTTTTT,CASSRVVGENTGELFF
NA,TRBV24-1,TRBJ2-5,NA,TGTGCCACCAGGGGACGGTTCCAAGAGACCCAGTACTTC,CATRGRFQETQYF
NA,TRBV7-9,TRBJ1-2,NA,TGTGCCAGCAGCTTAGGCAGGGTCCAGTCGGAGGGCTACAACTTC,CASSLGRVQSEGYNF
NA,TRBV29-1,TRBJ2-1,NA,TGCAGCGTTGAAGATAGGGTTTGGAGGGGCGGCGAGCAGTTCTTC,CSVEDRVWRGGEQFF